This T cell receptor beta chain was sequenced in a study of graft-versus-host responses after intestinal transplantation. For the study at large: Each recipient received a multivisceral, liver-intestinal, or isolated intestinal graft. Among the recipients, all got anti-thymocyte globulin induction and then tacrolimus and steroids for approximately 3 years. Findings and limits, study-wide: The marrow of recipients harbored GvH clones, and ileum or blood showed some of them first. Graft-donor T cell macrochimerism coincided with high graft-versus-host to host-versus-graft clonal ratios in allografts.

Regarding this clone: Its antigen is unidentified.

Clones were sequenced by immunoSEQ multiplex PCR, and TCRdb holds only the in-frame ones, with some missing. The data contain 100,000 to 110,000 clones, more than 85% of them singletons. The CDR3 runs 16 residues. In germline, CDR1 is MDHEN, CDR2 SYDVKM. V was cut by 5 bases and J by 4 bases, with 17 bases left in between. The chain employs TRBV28 and TRBJ1-4, with D possibly being TRBD1 (6 bases). The source material was unstimulated CD4+ T cells sorted from spleen or lymph node cells, sampled before transplant. This sequence originates from a human donor who was the organ donor for an intestinal transplant. CDR3 region: CASSLTWGANNEKLFF. CDR3 sequence (DNA): TGTGCCAGCAGTCTCACTTGGGGGGCTAATAATGAAAAACTGTTTTTT.